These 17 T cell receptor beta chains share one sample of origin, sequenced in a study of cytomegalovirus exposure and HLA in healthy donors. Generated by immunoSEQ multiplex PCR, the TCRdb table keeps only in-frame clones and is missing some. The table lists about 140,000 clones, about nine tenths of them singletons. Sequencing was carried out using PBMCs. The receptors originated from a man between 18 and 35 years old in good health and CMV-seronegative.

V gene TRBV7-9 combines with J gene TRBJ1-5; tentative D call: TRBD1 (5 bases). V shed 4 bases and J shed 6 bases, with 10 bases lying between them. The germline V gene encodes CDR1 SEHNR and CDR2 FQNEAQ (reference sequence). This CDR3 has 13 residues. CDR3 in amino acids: CASSSAGIQPQHF. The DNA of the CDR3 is TGTGCCAGCAGCTCGGCAGGGATTCAGCCCCAGCATTTT.

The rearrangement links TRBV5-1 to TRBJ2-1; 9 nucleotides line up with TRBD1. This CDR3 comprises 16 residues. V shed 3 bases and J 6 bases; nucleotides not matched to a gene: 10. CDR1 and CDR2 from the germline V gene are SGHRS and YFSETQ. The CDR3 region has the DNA TGCGCCAGCAGCTACCCGGGGACAGGGAACGGCAATGAGCAGTTCTTC. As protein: CASSYPGTGNGNEQFF.

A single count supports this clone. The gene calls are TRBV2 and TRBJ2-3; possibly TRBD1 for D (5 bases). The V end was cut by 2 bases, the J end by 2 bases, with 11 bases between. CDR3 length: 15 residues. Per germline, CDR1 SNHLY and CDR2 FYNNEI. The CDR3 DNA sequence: TGTGCCAGCAGTGAATATTGGACAACCACAGATACGCAGTATTTT. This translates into CASSEYWTTTDTQYF.

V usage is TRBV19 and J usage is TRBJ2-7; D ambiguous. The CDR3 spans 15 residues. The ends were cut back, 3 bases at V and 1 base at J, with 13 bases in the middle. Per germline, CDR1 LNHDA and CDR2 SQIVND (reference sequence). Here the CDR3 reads CASSMAANPSYEQYF. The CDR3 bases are TGTGCCAGTAGTATGGCGGCTAACCCGTCCTACGAGCAGTACTTC.

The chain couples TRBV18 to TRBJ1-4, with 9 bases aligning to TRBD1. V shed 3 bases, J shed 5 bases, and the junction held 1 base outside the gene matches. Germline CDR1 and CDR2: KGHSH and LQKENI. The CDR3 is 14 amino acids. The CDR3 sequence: CASSPDRGNEKLFF. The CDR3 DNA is TGTGCCAGCTCACCCGACAGGGGGAATGAAAAACTGTTTTTT.

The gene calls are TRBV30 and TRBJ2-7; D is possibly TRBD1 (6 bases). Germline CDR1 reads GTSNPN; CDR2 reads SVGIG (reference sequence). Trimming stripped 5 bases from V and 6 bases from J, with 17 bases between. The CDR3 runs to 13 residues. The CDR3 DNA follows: TGTGCCTGGCGGACAGTACCGGGTAGCGAGCAGTACTTC. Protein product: CAWRTVPGSEQYF.

CDR3 sequence reads: CATSPRQGSRGYTF. Written as DNA, the CDR3 is TGTGCCACCTCTCCGAGACAGGGGTCCCGAGGCTACACCTTC. V usage is TRBV15 and J usage is TRBJ1-2, with 8 bases lining up with TRBD1. With 8 bases clipped from V and 8 bases from J, the junction kept 13 bases outside the gene matches. Germline V gene data show CDR1 as LNHNV and CDR2 as YYDKDF (reference sequence). CDR3 length: 14 amino acids. The full variable domain, completed using reference TRBV15 and TRBJ1-2, is DAMVIQNPRYQVTQFGKPVTLSCSQTLNHNVMYWYQQKSSQAPKLLFHYYDKDFNNEADTPDNFQSRRPNTSFCFLDIRSPGLGDTAMYLCATSPRQGSRGYTFGSGTRLTVV.

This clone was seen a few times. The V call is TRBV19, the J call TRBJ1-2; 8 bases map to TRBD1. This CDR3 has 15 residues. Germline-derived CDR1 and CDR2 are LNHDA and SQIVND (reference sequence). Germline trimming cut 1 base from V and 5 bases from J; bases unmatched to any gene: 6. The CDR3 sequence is CASSIGQGAGYGYTF. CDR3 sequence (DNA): TGTGCCAGTAGTATAGGTCAGGGGGCCGGATATGGCTACACCTTC.

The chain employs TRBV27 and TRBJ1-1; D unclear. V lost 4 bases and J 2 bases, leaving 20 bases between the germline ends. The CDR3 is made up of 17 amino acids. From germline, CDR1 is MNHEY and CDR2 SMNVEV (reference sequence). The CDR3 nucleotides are TGTGCCAGCAGTTCCCCCCGGGGATCTCATCGCAACACTGAAGCTTTCTTT. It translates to CASSSPRGSHRNTEAFF.

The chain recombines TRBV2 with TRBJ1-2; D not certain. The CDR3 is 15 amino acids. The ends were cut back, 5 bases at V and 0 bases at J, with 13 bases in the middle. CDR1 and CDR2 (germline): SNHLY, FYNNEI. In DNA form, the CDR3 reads TGTGCCAGCAGTCTTCGGTCCTATTCTAACTATGGCTACACCTTC. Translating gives CASSLRSYSNYGYTF.

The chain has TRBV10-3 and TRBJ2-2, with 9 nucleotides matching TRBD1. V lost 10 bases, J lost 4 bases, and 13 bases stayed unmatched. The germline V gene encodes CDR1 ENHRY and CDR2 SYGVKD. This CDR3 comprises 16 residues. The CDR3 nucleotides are TGTGCCACCCTCAGAGACAGGGGGAGTAGCACCGGGGAGCTGTTTTTT. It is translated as CATLRDRGSSTGELFF.

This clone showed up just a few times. For the CDR3, the DNA is TGTGCCAGCAGCGACAACCATGGCTACAATGAGCAGTTCTTC. Amino acid sequence: CASSDNHGYNEQFF. This chain connects TRBV9 to TRBJ2-1, with no clear D. There are 14 residues in the CDR3. The germline V gene encodes CDR1 SGDLS and CDR2 YYNGEE. The ends were cut back, 3 bases at V and 3 bases at J, with 10 bases in the middle.

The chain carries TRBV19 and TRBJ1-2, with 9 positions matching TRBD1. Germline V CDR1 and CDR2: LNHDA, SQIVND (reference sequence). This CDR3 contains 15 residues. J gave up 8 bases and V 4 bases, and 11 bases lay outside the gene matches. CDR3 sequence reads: CASSKGQGSSFGYTF. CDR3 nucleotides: TGTGCCAGTAGTAAGGGACAGGGTTCAAGTTTCGGCTACACCTTC.

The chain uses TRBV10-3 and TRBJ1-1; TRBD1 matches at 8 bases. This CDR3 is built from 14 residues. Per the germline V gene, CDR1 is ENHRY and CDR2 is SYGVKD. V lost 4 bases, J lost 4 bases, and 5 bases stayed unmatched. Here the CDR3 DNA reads TGTGCCATCAGTGGGGCAGGGGGCCGCACTGAAGCTTTCTTT. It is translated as CAISGAGGRTEAFF.

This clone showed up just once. For the CDR3, the DNA is TGTGCCAGCAGTGCACGTACAGGGTCTGGCTACAATGAGCAGTTCTTC. Its protein product is CASSARTGSGYNEQFF. The rearrangement joins TRBV6-6 to TRBJ2-1; tentatively, D is TRBD1 (6 bases). Per germline, CDR1 MNHNY and CDR2 SVGAGI (reference sequence). CDR3 length: 16 amino acids. V was clipped by 5 bases and J by 3 bases, with 17 bases between them.

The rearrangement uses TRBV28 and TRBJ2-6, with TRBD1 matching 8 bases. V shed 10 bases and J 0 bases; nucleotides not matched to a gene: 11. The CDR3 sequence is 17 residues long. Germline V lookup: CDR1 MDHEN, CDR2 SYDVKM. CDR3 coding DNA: TGTGCCACCTCGAGCCCGGGACAGGTCTCTGGGGCCAACGTCCTGACTTTC. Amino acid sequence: CATSSPGQVSGANVLTF.

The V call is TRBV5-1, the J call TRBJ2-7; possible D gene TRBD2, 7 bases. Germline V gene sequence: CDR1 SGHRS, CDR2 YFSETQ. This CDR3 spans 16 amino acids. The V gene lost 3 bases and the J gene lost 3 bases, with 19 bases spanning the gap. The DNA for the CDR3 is TGCGCCAGCAGCTCGACGGGGGGCCCCCCTGACTACGAGCAGTACTTC. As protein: CASSSTGGPPDYEQYF.